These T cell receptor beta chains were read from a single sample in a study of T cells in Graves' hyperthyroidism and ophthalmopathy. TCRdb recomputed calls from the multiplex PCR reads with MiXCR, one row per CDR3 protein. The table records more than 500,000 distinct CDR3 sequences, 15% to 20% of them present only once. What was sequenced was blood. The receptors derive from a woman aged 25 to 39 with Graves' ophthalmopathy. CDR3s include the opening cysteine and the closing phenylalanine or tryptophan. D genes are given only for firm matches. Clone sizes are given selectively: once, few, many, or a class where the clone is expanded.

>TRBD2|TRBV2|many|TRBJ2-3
CASSALAGRADTQYF
TGTGCCAGCAGTGCCCTAGCGGGAAGGGCAGATACGCAGTATTTT
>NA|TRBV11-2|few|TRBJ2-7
CASSLGMTDYEQYF
TGTGCCAGCAGCTTAGGTATGACAGACTACGAGCAGTACTTC
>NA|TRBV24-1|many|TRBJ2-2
CATSDFSTGEAGELFF
TGTGCCACCAGTGACTTCAGTACAGGGGAGGCCGGGGAGCTGTTTTTT
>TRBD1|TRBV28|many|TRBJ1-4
CASRGDRVEKLFF
TGTGCCAGCAGGGGGGACAGGGTTGAAAAACTGTTTTTT
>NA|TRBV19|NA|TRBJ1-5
CASSILRAEGDQPQHF
TGTGCCAGTAGTATCCTCCGCGCTGAGGGCGATCAGCCCCAGCATTTT
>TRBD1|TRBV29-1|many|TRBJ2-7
CSVSEDRGIYEQYF
TGCAGCGTGAGCGAGGACAGGGGGATCTACGAGCAGTACTTC
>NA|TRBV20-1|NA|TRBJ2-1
CSARLEGPEIPSYNEQFF
TGCAGTGCTAGATTGGAGGGGCCGGAAATCCCTAGCTACAATGAGCAGTTCTTC
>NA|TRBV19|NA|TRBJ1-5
CASSVGWQPQHF
TGTGCCAGTAGTGTCGGGTGGCAGCCCCAGCATTTT
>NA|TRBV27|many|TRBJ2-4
CASSSNTGAAKNIQYF
TGTGCCAGCAGTTCGAATACAGGAGCCGCCAAAAACATTCAGTACTTC
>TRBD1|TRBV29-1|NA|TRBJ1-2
CSVGSATGVWDYGYTF
TGCAGCGTTGGATCTGCCACAGGGGTTTGGGACTATGGCTACACCTTC
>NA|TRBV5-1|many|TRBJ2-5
CASSPNSGRQETQYF
TGCGCCAGCAGTCCGAATAGCGGCCGGCAAGAGACCCAGTACTTC
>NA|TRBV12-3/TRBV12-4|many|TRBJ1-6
CASRMEADASPLHF
TGTGCCAGCAGGATGGAAGCTGACGCGTCACCCCTCCACTTT
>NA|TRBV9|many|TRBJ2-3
CASSAGAGAGDTQYF
TGTGCCAGCAGCGCAGGGGCGGGAGCTGGAGATACGCAGTATTTT
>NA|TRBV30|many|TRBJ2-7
CAWNLISYEQYF
TGTGCCTGGAATCTTATCTCCTACGAGCAGTACTTC
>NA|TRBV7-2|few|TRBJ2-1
CASSLEQMNEQFF
TGTGCCAGCAGCTTGGAACAGATGAATGAGCAGTTCTTC
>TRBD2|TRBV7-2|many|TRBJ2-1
CASSSPLGWLAGGNEQFF
TGTGCCAGCAGCTCCCCCCTGGGGTGGCTAGCGGGAGGTAACGAGCAGTTCTTC
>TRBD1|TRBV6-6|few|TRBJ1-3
CASSYTTGPGNTIYF
TGTGCCAGCAGTTACACGACAGGGCCGGGAAACACCATATATTTT
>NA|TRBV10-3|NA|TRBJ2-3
CAISKTRDTQYF
TGTGCCATCAGTAAAACTAGGGATACGCAGTATTTT
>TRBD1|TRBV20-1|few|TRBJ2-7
CSAPGQGTDEQYF
TGCAGTGCCCCGGGACAGGGGACCGACGAGCAGTACTTC
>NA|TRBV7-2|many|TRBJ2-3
CASSLQRVDTDTQYF
TGTGCCAGCAGCTTACAGCGGGTGGACACAGATACGCAGTATTTT
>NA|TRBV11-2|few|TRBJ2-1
CASSLEFGSTEQFF
TGTGCCAGCAGCTTAGAATTTGGCAGTACAGAGCAGTTCTTC
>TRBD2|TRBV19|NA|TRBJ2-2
CASNPTSGNTGELFF
TGTGCCAGTAACCCGACTAGCGGAAACACCGGGGAGCTGTTTTTT
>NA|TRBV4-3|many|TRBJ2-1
CASSHSEDNEQFF
TGCGCCAGCAGCCATTCTGAAGACAATGAGCAGTTCTTC